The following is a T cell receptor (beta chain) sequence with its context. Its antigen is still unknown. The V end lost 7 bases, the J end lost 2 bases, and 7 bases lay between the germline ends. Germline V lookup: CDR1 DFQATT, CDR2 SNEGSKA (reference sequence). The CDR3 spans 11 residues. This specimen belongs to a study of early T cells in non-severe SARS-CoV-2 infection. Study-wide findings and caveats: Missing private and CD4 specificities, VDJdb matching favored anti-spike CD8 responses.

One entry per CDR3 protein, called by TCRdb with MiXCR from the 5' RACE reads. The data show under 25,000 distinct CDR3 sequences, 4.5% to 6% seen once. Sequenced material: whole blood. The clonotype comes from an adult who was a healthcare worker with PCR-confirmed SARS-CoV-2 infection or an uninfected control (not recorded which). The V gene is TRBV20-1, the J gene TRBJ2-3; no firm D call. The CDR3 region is CSGLLTDTQYF. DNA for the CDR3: TGCAGTGGGCTTCTCACAGATACGCAGTATTTT.